This entry features one T cell receptor (beta chain) sequence. Its specificity is unknown. Expressed TCRB transcripts were sequenced, since all the RNA that had been isolated was reverse transcribed. An average roughly 3.3 million reads came from naive, central memory and regulatory T cell samples. Libraries were prepared by immunoSEQ multiplex PCR; TCRdb keeps only in-frame clonotypes and omits some of them. The repertoire has 300,000 to 400,000 clones, approximately 15% of them found once; the top ten carry roughly 0.015%. The CDR3 is made up of 14 amino acids. Trimming removed 4 bases from V and 6 bases from J, with 17 bases in between. Germline values: CDR1 SGHNT, CDR2 YYREEE (reference sequence). The sample is drawn from a study of beta chain features in type 1 diabetes. Findings and limits, study-wide: Any role of HLA type in TCRB rearrangement remained unresolved here. All four CD4+ subsets from Type 1 diabetes patients carried moderately but significantly shorter TCRB CDR3s.

One heparinised blood draw, averaging roughly 120 mL, came from each donor. Central memory, naive, regulatory and stem cell-like memory CD4+ cells were sorted by CD45RO/CCR7/CD25/CD127/CD95/CD27. The origin of this receptor is a woman younger than 30 with type 1 diabetes. V is TRBV5-4 and J is TRBJ2-7, with D perhaps TRBD1 (6 bases). Sequencing input: naive CD4+ T cells from blood. The DNA of the CDR3 is TGTGCCAGCAGCCCCCAGGGGCCCCCCGGCGAGCAGTACTTC. This codes for CASSPQGPPGEQYF.